What follows are 9 T cell receptor beta chains derived from one specimen sequenced in a study of tumor and adjacent non-tumor tissue in lung cancer. The library came from three nested PCR rounds adapted from ARM-PCR protocols. TCRdb re-called the multiplex PCR reads with MiXCR, one entry per CDR3 protein. The sample lists around 50,000 distinct CDR3 sequences, 60% to 65% occurring once. No cell sorting was done before RNA was extracted from the tissue. The normal lung tissue was taken more than 3 cm from the tumor edge. The sample consisted of distant non-tumor lung tissue. These receptors all stem from a woman in her 70s with non-small cell lung cancer.

In this sample, this clonotype turned up many times. V usage is TRBV2 and J usage is TRBJ2-3; possible D gene TRBD1, 6 bases. Germline CDR1 and CDR2: SNHLY and FYNNEI. V lost 4 bases and J 1 base, leaving 9 bases between the germline ends. The CDR3 covers 14 residues. The CDR3: CASSVAGGTDTQYF. The CDR3 nucleotides are TGTGCCAGCAGTGTTGCAGGGGGCACAGATACGCAGTATTTT. Variable domain in full (rest from reference TRBV2 and TRBJ2-3): EPEVTQTPSHQVTQMGQEVILRCVPISNHLYFYWYRQILGQKVEFLVSFYNNEISEKSEIFDDQFSVERPDGSNFTLKIRSTKLEDSAMYFCASSVAGGTDTQYFGPGTRLTVL.

This clonotype was seen at least ten times. J is TRBJ2-2 and V is TRBV30; TRBD1 aligns across 11 bases. J lost 6 bases, V lost 5 bases, and 11 bases had no gene match. The CDR3 is 16 residues long. Looked up from germline, CDR1 is GTSNPN and CDR2 is SVGIG (reference sequence). CDR3 sequence reads: CAWDARTGGKPGELFF. CDR3 in DNA: TGTGCCTGGGATGCCCGGACAGGGGGCAAGCCCGGGGAGCTGTTTTTT.

The chain has TRBV29-1 and TRBJ2-1; D is uncertain. CDR1 is SQVTM, CDR2 ANQGSEA, per germline. Trimming took off 3 bases at V and 9 bases at J, with 21 bases between the two ends. The CDR3 sequence is 15 residues long. Written as DNA, the CDR3 is TGCAGCGTTGATGCCTGGCTACCAGGAGCTCCTGAGCAGTTCTTC. It codes for CSVDAWLPGAPEQFF.

This clonotype appeared once. This could be a read error, since a much larger clone is one nucleotide away. This sequence joins TRBV6-1 and TRBJ2-2; possibly TRBD1 or TRBD2 for D (5 bases each). The CDR3 is made up of 12 amino acids. Germline V gives CDR1 MNHNS, CDR2 SASEGT. CDR3 DNA: TGTGCCGGCAGGTTGGGCACCGGGGACCTGTTTTTT. Translation gives CAGRLGTGDLFF.

Concerning this clonotype itself: Given the absence of the conserved phenylalanine or tryptophan at the CDR3 end, a read error is likely. The chain recombines TRBV12-3 or TRBV12-4 with TRBJ2-7; no reliable D call. Trimming removed 5 bases from V and 2 bases from J, with 10 bases in between. The CDR3 has 13 residues. For the CDR3, the DNA is TGTGCCAGCAGTGTTACGGGTCCCTACGAGCAGTACCTC. The encoded protein is CASSVTGPYEQYL.

As to this clonotype: Compared with germline, one end of the junction differs, possibly owing to a read error. The gene calls are TRBV10-2 and TRBJ1-5, with no clear D. Germline CDR1 reads WSHSY; CDR2 reads SAAADI. The CDR3 totals 15 residues. The CDR3 loop is CSSSDGTSKFQPQHF. The DNA for the CDR3 is TGCTCCAGCAGTGATGGCACCTCAAAGTTTCAGCCCCAGCATTTT.

The chain uses TRBV5-1 and TRBJ1-1; maybe TRBD1 (5 bases). CDR3 length: 14 residues. Germline-derived CDR1 and CDR2 are SGHRS and YFSETQ. With 0 bases removed from V and 1 base from J, the gap between germline ends came to 7 bases. CDR3 in amino acids: CASSLGQPNTEAFF. DNA of the CDR3: TGCGCCAGCAGCTTGGGACAGCCGAACACTGAAGCTTTCTTT.

This clonotype was detected many times. The chain employs TRBV6-1 and TRBJ2-7; TRBD1 matches 8 bases. Per the germline V gene, CDR1 is MNHNS and CDR2 is SASEGT. With 6 bases clipped from V and 2 bases from J, the junction kept 6 bases outside the gene matches. The length of the CDR3 is 14 residues. CDR3 sequence: CASRRQGQTYEQYF. The CDR3 nucleotides read TGTGCCAGCAGGAGACAGGGGCAAACCTACGAGCAGTACTTC.

With regard to this clonotype: Relative to the germline gene, one junction end is altered; a read error may explain this. This chain connects TRBV12-3 or TRBV12-4 to TRBJ2-3; D gene ambiguous. CDR3 length: 12 amino acids. The CDR3 loop is CASAGLADTQYF. In DNA, the CDR3 is TGTGCCAGTGCCGGGCTCGCGGATACTCAGTATTTT.